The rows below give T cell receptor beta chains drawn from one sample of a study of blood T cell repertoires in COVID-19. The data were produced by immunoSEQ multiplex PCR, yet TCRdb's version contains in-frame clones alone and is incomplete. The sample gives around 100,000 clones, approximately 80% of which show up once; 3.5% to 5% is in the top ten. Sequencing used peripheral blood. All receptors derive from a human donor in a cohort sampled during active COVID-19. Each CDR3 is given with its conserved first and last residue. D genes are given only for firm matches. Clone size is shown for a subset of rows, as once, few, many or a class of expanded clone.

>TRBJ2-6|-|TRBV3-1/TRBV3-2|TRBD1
CASGDRGGLGANVLTF
TGTGCCAGCGGGGACAGGGGGGGACTTGGGGCCAACGTCCTGACTTTC
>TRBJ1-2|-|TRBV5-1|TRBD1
CASSPGQGNYGYTF
TGCGCCAGCAGCCCGGGACAGGGTAACTATGGCTACACCTTC
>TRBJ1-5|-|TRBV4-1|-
CASSQEENYQPQHF
TGCGCCAGCAGCCAAGAGGAGAACTATCAGCCCCAGCATTTT
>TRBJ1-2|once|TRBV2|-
CASRTGSNYGYTF
TGTGCCAGCAGGACAGGTTCTAACTATGGCTACACCTTC
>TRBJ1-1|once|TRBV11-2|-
CASSSVAGRWGGNTEAFF
TGTGCCAGCAGCTCCGTGGCAGGGAGGTGGGGGGGGAACACTGAAGCTTTCTTT
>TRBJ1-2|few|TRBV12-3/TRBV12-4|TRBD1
CASSPDRVQGYTF
TGTGCCAGCAGTCCCGACAGGGTACAGGGCTACACCTTC
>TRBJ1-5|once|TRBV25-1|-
CASSEPSREQPQHF
TGTGCCAGCAGTGAACCTTCTCGGGAACAGCCCCAGCATTTT
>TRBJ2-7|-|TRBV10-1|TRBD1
CAVPGQGYIYEQYF
TGCGCCGTCCCGGGACAGGGGTACATATACGAGCAGTACTTC
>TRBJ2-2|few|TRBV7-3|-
CASSSSSGELFF
TGTGCCAGCAGCTCCAGTTCCGGGGAGCTGTTTTTT
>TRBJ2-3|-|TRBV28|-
CASSPLDTQYF
TGTGCCAGCAGTCCTCTAGATACGCAGTATTTT
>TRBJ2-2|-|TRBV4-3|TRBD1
CASSHDRVNTGELFF
TGCGCCAGCAGCCACGACAGGGTGAACACCGGGGAGCTGTTTTTT
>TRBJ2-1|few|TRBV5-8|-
CASSLPGRGLTANEQFF
TGTGCCAGCAGCTTGCCGGGACGGGGACTTACGGCCAATGAGCAGTTCTTC
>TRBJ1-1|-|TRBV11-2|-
CASSLGWGRGTEAFF
TGTGCCAGCAGCTTAGGGTGGGGTCGGGGCACTGAAGCTTTCTTT
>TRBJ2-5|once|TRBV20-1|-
CSALRGTQYF
TGCAGTGCCTTGCGTGGGACCCAGTACTTC
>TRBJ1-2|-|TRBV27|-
CASSSGLGPNYGYTF
TGTGCCAGCAGTAGCGGACTCGGCCCCAACTATGGCTACACCTTC
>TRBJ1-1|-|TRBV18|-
CASALAGASVAAEAFF
TGTGCCAGCGCGCTCGCTGGGGCGTCTGTGGCGGCTGAAGCTTTCTTT
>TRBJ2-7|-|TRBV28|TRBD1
CASSAPVGQGALISYEQYF
TGTGCCAGCAGTGCTCCGGTGGGACAGGGGGCCCTTATCTCCTACGAGCAGTACTTC
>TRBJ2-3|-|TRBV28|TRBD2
CASSLLELAGGPGSDTQYF
TGTGCCAGCAGTTTATTAGAACTAGCGGGGGGGCCGGGGTCAGATACGCAGTATTTT
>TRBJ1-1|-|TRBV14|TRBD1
CASSQNTGGKAFF
TGTGCCAGCAGCCAAAATACAGGGGGGAAGGCTTTCTTT
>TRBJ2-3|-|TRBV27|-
CASRNPGSYTDTQYF
TGTGCCAGCAGGAACCCCGGGTCTTACACAGATACGCAGTATTTT
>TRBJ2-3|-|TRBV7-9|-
CASSFSHTTDTQYF
TGTGCCAGCAGCTTCTCCCACACAACAGATACGCAGTATTTT